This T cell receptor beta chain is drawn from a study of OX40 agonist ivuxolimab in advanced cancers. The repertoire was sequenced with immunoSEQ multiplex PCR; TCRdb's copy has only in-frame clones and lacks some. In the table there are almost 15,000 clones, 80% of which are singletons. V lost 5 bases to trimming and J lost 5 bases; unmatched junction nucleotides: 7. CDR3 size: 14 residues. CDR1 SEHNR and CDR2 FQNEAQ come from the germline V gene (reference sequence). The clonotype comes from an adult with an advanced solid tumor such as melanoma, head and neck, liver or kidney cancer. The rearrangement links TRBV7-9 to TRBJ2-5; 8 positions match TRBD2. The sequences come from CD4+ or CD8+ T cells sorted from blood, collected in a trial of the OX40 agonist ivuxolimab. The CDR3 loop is CASSPRRGGETQYF. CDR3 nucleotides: TGTGCCAGCAGCCCCCGCCGGGGGGGGGAGACCCAGTACTTC.